This T cell receptor (beta chain) was sequenced during a study of blood T cell repertoires in COVID-19. For the study at large: Some COVID-19 samples were acute and others convalescent; all came from the United States, Italy and Spain. In each case, the material was cDNA or gDNA derived from T cells, B-cell-depleted T cells, or PBMCs.

Only one count was recorded for this clone. Methods used by the authors: Amplification with reference gene primers provided the estimates of nucleated cell counts. Only in-frame clones appear in the TCRdb table, and some are missing; sequencing was by immunoSEQ multiplex PCR. From that table come the V and J calls and clone size; the DNA was used to work out D and trimming. This table has over 200,000 clones, 90% to 95% appearing once. The CDR3 is 15 amino acids. The V gene's germline CDR1 is SGHTA and CDR2 FQGNSA. The V gene end was trimmed by 5 bases and the J gene end by 4 bases; junction bases not matched to a gene: 9. The Seattle patients joined while their infection was active and were tracked longitudinally afterward.

This TCR was sampled from a man aged 60 to 69 with COVID-19, enrolled during active disease. The sequenced sample was peripheral blood. This sequence joins TRBV7-2 and TRBJ1-2; 8 bases align to TRBD1. The CDR3 sequence: CASSPGQGGVYGYTF. The CDR3, as DNA: TGTGCCAGCAGCCCTGGACAGGGCGGCGTCTATGGCTACACCTTC.